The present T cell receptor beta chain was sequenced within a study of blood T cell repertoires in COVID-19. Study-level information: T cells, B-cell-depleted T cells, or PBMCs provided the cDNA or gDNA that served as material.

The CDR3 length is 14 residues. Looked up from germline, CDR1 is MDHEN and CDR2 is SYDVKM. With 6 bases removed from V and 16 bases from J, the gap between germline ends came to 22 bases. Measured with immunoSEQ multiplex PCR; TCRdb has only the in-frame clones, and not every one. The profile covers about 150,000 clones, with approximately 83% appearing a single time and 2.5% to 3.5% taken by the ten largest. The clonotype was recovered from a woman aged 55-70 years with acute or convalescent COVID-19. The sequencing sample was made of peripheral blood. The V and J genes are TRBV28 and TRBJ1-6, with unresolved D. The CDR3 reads CASRQTTGSLPLHF. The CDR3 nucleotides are TGTGCCAGCAGGCAAACAACCGGGTCCCTCCCACTCCACTTT.